This T cell receptor beta chain was captured in a study of blood T cell repertoires in COVID-19. Study-wide context: Acute-phase and convalescent COVID-19 samples originated in the United States, Italy and Spain.

This clone was counted ten times or more. Germline is not matched at one junction end, which may reflect a read error. Here immunoSEQ multiplex PCR was the method, and the copy in TCRdb shows in-frame clones only, minus some. Seen here are about 120,000 clones, 90% observed once, and the top ten hold under 2%. In germline, CDR1 is SSHAT, CDR2 FNYEAQ (reference sequence). The CDR3 extends over 13 amino acids. This receptor was obtained from a human donor with active COVID-19. The donor label of this sample is uncertain. This chain joins TRBV7-7 and TRBJ2-1; 7 nucleotides align to TRBD1. The sample was peripheral blood. In DNA, the CDR3 is TGTGCTAGCAGCCTACGACAGGGTGATGAGCAGTTCTTC. Its protein product is CASSLRQGDEQFF.